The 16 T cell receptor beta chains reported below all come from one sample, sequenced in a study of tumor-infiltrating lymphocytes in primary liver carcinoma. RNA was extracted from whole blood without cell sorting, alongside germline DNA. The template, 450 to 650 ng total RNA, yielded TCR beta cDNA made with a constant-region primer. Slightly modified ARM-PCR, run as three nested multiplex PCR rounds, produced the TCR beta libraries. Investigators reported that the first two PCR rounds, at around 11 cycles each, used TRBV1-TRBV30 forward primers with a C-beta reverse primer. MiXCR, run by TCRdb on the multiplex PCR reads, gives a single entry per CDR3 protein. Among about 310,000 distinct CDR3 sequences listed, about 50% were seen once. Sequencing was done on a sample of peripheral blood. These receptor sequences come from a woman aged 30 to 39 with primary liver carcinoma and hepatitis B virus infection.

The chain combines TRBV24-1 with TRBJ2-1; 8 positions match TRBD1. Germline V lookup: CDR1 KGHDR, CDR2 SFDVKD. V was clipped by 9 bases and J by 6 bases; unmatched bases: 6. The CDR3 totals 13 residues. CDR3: CATEGQGSNEQFF. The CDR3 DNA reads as TGTGCCACCGAAGGACAGGGCTCCAATGAGCAGTTCTTC.

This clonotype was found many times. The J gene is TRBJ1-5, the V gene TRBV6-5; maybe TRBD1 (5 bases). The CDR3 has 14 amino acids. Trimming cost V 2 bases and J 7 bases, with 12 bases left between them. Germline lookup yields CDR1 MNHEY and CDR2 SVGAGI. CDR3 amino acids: CASSYRDGLQPQHF. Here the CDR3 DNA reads TGTGCCAGCAGTTACAGGGACGGACTGCAGCCCCAGCATTTT.

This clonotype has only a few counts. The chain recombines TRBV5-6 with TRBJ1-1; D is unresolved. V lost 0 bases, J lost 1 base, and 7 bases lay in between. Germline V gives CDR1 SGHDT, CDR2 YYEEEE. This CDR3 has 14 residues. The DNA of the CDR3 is TGTGCCAGCAGCTTGGGATGGGGGAACACTGAAGCTTTCTTT. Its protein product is CASSLGWGNTEAFF. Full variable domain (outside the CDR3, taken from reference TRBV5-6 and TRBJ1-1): DAGVTQSPTHLIKTRGQQVTLRCSPKSGHDTVSWYQQALGQGPQFIFQYYEEEERQRGNFPDRFSGHQFPNYSSELNVNALLLGDSALYLCASSLGWGNTEAFFGQGTRLTVV.

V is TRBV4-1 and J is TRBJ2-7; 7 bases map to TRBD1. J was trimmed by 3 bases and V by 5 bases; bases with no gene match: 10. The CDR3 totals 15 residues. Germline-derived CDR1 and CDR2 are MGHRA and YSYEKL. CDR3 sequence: CASSSRDRDGYEQYF. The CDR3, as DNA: TGCGCCAGCAGCTCGCGTGACAGGGACGGCTACGAGCAGTACTTC.

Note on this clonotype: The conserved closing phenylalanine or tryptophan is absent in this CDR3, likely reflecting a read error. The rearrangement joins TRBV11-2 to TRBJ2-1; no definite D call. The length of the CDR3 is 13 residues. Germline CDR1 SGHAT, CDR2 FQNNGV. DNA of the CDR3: TGTGCCAACAGCTTAGGTTCTTTCAATGAGCAGTTCTCC. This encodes CANSLGSFNEQFS.

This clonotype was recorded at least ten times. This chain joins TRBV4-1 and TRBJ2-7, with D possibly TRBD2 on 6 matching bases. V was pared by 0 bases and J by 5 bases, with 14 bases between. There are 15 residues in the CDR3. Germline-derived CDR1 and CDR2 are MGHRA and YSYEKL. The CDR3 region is CASSQERRESDEQYF. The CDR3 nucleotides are TGCGCCAGCAGCCAAGAGAGGAGGGAATCGGACGAGCAGTACTTC.

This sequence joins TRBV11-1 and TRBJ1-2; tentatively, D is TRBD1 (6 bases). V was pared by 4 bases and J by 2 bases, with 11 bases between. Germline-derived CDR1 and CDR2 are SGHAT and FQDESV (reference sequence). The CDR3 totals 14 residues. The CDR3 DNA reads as TGTGCCAGCAGCTACAGGGACACGAACTATGGCTACACCTTC. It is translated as CASSYRDTNYGYTF.

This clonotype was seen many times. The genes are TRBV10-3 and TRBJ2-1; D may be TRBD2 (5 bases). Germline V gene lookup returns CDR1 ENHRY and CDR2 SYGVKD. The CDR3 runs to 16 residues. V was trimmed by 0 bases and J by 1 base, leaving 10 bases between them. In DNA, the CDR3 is TGTGCCATCAGTGAGTCGATGAGCGGATCCTACAATGAGCAGTTCTTC. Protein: CAISESMSGSYNEQFF.

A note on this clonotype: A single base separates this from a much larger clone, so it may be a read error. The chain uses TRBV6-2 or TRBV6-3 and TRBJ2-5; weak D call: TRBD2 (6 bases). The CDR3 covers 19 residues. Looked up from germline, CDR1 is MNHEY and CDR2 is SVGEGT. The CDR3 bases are TGTGCCAGGAGTTACTTCGTCGGGCTGCGGGACGGCCGCGGGGAGACCCAGTACTTC. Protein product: CARSYFVGLRDGRGETQYF.

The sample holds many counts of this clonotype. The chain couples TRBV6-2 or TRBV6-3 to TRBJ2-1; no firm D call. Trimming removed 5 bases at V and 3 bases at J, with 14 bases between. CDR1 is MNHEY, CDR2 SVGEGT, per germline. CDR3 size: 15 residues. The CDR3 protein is CASSKRLNHYNEQFF. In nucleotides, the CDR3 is TGTGCCAGCAGTAAGAGGCTCAACCACTACAATGAGCAGTTCTTC.

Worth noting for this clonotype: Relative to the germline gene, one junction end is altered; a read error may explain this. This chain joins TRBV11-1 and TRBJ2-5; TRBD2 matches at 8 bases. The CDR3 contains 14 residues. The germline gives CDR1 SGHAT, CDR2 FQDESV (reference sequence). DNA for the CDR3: TGTACCAGCAGTTCGCTCCGGGAGGGAGAGACCCAGTACTTC. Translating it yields CTSSSLREGETQYF. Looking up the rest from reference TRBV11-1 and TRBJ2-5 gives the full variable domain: EAEVAQSPRYKITEKSQAVAFWCDPISGHATLYWYRQILGQGPELLVQFQDESVVDDSQLPKDRFSAERLKGVDSTLKIQPAELGDSAMYLCTSSSLREGETQYFGPGTRLLVL.

The CDR3 bases are TGTGCCACCAAGGACAGGGACACCCACAATGAGCAGTTCTTC. Residues: CATKDRDTHNEQFF. The genes are TRBV6-6 and TRBJ2-1; TRBD1 agrees at 8 bases. V gave up 10 bases and J gave up 5 bases; unmatched junction bases: 10. The germline gives CDR1 MNHNY, CDR2 SVGAGI (reference sequence). The CDR3 is made up of 14 amino acids.

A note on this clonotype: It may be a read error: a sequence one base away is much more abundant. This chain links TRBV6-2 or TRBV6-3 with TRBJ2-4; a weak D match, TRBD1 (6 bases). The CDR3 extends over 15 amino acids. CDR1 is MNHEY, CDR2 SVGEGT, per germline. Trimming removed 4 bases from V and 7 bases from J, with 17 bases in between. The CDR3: CASSCRQGLMNIQYF. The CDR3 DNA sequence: TGTGCCAGCAGTTGCCGGCAGGGGTTGATGAACATTCAGTACTTC.

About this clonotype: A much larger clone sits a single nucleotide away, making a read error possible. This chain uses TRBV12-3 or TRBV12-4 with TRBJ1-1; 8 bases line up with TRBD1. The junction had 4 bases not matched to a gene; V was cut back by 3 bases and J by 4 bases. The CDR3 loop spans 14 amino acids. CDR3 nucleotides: TGTGCCAGCAGTTTTCGGACAGGGATCACTGAAGCTTTCTTT. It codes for CASSFRTGITEAFF.

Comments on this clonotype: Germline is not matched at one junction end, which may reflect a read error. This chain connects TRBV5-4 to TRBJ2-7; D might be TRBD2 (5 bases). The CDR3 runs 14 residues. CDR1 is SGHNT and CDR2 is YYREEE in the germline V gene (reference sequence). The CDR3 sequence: CASSIGLHSYEQCF. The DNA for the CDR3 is TGTGCCAGCAGCATTGGACTGCATTCCTACGAGCAGTGCTTC.

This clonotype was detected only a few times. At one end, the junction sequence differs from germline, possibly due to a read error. The CDR3 bases are TGCGCCAGCAGTTACAGACTAGCGGGATCCGGGGAGCTGGTTTTT. Amino acid sequence: CASSYRLAGSGELVF. The chain combines TRBV6-5 with TRBJ2-2, with 11 nucleotides matching TRBD2. This CDR3 comprises 15 residues. Looked up from germline, CDR1 is MNHEY and CDR2 is SVGAGI.